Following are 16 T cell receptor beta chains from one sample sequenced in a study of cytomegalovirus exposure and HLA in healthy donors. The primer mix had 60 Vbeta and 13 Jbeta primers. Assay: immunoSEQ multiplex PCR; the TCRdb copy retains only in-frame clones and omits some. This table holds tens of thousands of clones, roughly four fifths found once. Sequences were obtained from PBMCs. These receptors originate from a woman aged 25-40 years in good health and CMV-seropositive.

The DNA of the CDR3 is TGTGCCAGCAGCTTAGCGTGGACAGGGACTGAAGCTTTCTTT. Translated, it gives CASSLAWTGTEAFF. The rearrangement links TRBV11-1 to TRBJ1-1, with 8 bases lining up with TRBD1. Trimming cost V 0 bases and J 5 bases; bases outside gene matches: 2. Germline lookup yields CDR1 SGHAT and CDR2 FQDESV (reference sequence). The CDR3 contains 14 residues.

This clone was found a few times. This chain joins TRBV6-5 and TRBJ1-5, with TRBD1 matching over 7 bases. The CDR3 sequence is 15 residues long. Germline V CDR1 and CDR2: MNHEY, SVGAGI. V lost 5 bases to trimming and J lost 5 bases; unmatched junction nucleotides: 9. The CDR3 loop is CASSPGGGGHQPQHF. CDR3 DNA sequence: TGTGCCAGCAGTCCCGGAGGAGGGGGCCATCAGCCCCAGCATTTT.

The CDR3 DNA reads as TGTGCCAGCAGCCAAGTGGGGACAGGGATCGGGGAGCTGTTTTTT. This encodes CASSQVGTGIGELFF. The V call is TRBV4-2, the J call TRBJ2-2; 9 bases line up with TRBD1. The V and J ends lost 1 base and 7 bases, in that order; junction bases with no gene match: 4. In germline, CDR1 is LGHNA, CDR2 YNFKEQ. The CDR3 is made up of 15 amino acids.

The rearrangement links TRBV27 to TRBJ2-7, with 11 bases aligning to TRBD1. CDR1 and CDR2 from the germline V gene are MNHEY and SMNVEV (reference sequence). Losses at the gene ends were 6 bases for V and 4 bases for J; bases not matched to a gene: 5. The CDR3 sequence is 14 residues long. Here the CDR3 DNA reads TGTGCCAGCAGCTCGGGGACAGGGGGGTACGAGCAGTACTTC. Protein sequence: CASSSGTGGYEQYF.

CDR3 region: CASSVTGGLTEAFF. The CDR3 DNA follows: TGTGCCAGCAGCGTAACAGGGGGCTTGACTGAAGCTTTCTTT. This rearrangement joins TRBV9 to TRBJ1-1; TRBD1 aligns across 9 bases. The ends lost 1 base at V and 5 bases at J; junction bases unmatched: 3. This CDR3 contains 14 residues. Germline values: CDR1 SGDLS, CDR2 YYNGEE.

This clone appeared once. CDR3 sequence: CASSPDRGHRVTEAFF. Here the CDR3 DNA reads TGTGCCAGCAGTCCGGACAGGGGGCATCGGGTGACTGAAGCTTTCTTT. The chain is built from TRBV6-4 and TRBJ1-1; 11 bases match TRBD1. The CDR3 has 16 amino acids. V lost 5 bases and J lost 5; bases outside the gene matches: 10. The germline V gene has CDR1 MRHNA and CDR2 SNTAGT.

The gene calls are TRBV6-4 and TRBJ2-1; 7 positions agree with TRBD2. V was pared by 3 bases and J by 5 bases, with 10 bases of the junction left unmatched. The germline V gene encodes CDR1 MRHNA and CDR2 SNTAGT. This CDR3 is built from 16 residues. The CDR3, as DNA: TGTGCCAGCAGTGATGACGGCGGGAGCCCTAACAATGAGCAGTTCTTC. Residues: CASSDDGGSPNNEQFF.

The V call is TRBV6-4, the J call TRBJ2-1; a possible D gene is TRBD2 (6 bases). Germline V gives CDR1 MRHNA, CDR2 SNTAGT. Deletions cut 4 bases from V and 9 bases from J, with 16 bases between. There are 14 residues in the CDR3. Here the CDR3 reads CASSARLGGAEQFF. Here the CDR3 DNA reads TGTGCCAGCAGTGCCCGACTAGGCGGAGCTGAGCAGTTCTTC.

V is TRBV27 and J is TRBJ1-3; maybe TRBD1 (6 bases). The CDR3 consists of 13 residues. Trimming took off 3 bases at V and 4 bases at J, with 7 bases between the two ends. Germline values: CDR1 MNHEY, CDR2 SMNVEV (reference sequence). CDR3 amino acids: CASSFGQGNTIYF. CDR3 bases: TGTGCCAGCAGTTTCGGACAGGGAAACACCATATATTTT.

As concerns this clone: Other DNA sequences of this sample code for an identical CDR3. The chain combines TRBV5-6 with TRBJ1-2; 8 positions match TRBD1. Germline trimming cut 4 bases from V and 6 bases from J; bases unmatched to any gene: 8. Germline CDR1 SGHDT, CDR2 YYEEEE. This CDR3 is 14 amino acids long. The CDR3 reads CASSQSDRGHGYTF. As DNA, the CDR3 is TGTGCCAGCAGCCAATCAGACAGGGGTCATGGCTACACCTTC.

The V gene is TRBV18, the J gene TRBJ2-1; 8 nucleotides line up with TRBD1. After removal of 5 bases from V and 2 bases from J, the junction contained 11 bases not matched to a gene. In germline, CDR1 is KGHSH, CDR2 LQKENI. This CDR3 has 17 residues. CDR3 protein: CASSTNVRTGTYNEQFF. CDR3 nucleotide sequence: TGTGCCAGCTCAACAAACGTCAGGACAGGGACCTACAATGAGCAGTTCTTC. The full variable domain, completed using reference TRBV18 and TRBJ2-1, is NAGVMQNPRHLVRRRGQEARLRCSPMKGHSHVYWYRQLPEEGLKFMVYLQKENIIDESGMPKERFSAEFPKEGPSILRIQQVVRGDSAAYFCASSTNVRTGTYNEQFFGPGTRLTVL.

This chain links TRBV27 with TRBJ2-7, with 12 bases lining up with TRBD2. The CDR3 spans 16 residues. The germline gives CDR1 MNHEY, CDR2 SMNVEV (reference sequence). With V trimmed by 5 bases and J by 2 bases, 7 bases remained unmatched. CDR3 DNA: TGTGCCAGCAGTGTCGCACTAGCGGGAGGCCCCTACGAGCAGTACTTC. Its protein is CASSVALAGGPYEQYF.

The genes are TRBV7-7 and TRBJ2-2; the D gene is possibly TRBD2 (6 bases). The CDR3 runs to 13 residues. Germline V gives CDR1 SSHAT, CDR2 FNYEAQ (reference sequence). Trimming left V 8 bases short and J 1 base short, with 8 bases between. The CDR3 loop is CASGGENTGELFF. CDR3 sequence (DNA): TGTGCCAGCGGAGGGGAGAACACCGGGGAGCTGTTTTTT.

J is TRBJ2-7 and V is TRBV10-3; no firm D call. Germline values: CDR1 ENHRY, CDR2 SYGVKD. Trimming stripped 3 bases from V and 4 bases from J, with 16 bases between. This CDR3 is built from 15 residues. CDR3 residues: CAISDDTPSLYEQYF. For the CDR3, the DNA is TGTGCCATCAGTGACGACACCCCGAGCCTATACGAGCAGTACTTC.

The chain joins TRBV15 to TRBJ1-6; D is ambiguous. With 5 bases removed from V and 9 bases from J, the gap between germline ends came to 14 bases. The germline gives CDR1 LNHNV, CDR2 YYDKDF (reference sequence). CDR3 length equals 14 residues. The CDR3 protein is CATSELTSGSPLHF. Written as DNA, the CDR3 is TGTGCCACCAGCGAACTTACCTCGGGTTCACCCCTCCACTTT.

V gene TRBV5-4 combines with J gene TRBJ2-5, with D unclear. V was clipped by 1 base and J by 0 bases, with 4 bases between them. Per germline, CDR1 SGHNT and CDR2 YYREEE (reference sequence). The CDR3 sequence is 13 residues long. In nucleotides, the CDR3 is TGTGCCAGCAGCTTGTTCGACCAAGAGACCCAGTACTTC. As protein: CASSLFDQETQYF.